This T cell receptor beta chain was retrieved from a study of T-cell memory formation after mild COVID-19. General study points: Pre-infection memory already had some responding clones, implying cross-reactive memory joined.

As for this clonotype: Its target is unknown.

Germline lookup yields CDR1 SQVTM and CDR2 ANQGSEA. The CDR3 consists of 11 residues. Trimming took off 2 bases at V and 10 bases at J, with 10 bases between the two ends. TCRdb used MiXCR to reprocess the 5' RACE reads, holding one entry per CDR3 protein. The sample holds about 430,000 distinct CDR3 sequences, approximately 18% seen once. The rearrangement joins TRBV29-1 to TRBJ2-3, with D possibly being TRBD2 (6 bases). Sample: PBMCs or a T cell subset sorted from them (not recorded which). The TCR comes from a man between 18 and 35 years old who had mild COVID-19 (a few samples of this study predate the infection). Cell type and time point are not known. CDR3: CSVEIGGAQYF. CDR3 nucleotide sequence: TGCAGCGTTGAAATCGGAGGGGCGCAGTATTTT.